These 27 T cell receptor beta chains were all obtained from the same sample, sequenced in a study of T cells in Graves' hyperthyroidism and ophthalmopathy. Template material for amplifying TCR beta CDR3 regions consisted of RNA transcripts. TCR CDR3 underwent first-round RT-PCR with the HTBI primer set. From the multiplex PCR reads, TCRdb called clonotypes with MiXCR, one entry per CDR3 protein. The sample has some 570,000 distinct CDR3 sequences; more than 13% are singletons. Sequences were obtained from blood. Receptors were obtained from a woman aged 18-29 years with Graves' ophthalmopathy.

This clonotype was recorded at least ten times. The chain couples TRBV20-1 to TRBJ1-5; D gene unclear. CDR1 and CDR2 from the germline V gene are DFQATT and SNEGSKA (reference sequence). V was shortened by 7 bases and J by 3 bases, with 10 bases between the two germline ends. The CDR3 covers 12 residues. The CDR3 coding sequence is TGCAGTGTTCCAAGTTACAATCAGCCCCAGCATTTT. The encoded protein is CSVPSYNQPQHF.

This clonotype was observed at least ten times. V and J are TRBV15 and TRBJ2-1; 7 positions agree with TRBD1. Trimming at V came to 7 bases and at J to 8 bases, leaving 8 bases not matched to a gene. The CDR3 contains 13 residues. The germline V gene has CDR1 LNHNV and CDR2 YYDKDF (reference sequence). CDR3 DNA: TGTGCCACCAACCAACAGGGGTTGGATGAGCAGTTCTTC. Protein: CATNQQGLDEQFF.

This clonotype was observed many times. The J gene is TRBJ1-1, the V gene TRBV29-1; D gene ambiguous. CDR3 size: 12 residues. Germline V CDR1 and CDR2: SQVTM, ANQGSEA. The germline V and J ends were trimmed by 4 bases and 8 bases, with 14 bases remaining between them. In DNA, the CDR3 is TGCAGCGTTGTAAGGCCCCTCTCCGAAGCTTTCTTT. It yields the protein CSVVRPLSEAFF.

This clonotype was seen many times. The chain couples TRBV19 to TRBJ1-1; 8 nucleotides agree with TRBD1. Germline V CDR1 and CDR2: LNHDA, SQIVND (reference sequence). V shed 4 bases, J shed 6 bases, and the junction held 16 bases outside the gene matches. The length of the CDR3 is 17 residues. CDR3 nucleotide sequence: TGTGCCAGTAGTACCATCATGGTGCAGGGGGCTTGGGCTGAAGCTTTCTTT. Its translation is CASSTIMVQGAWAEAFF.

This clonotype was seen ten or more times. CDR3 loop: CASSLTGLSNQPQHF. The CDR3, as DNA: TGTGCCAGCAGCTTAACAGGGCTGAGCAATCAGCCCCAGCATTTT. The gene calls are TRBV7-2 and TRBJ1-5; tentatively, D is TRBD1 (6 bases). Per germline, CDR1 SGHTA and CDR2 FQGNSA. Trimming removed 2 bases from V and 1 base from J, with 9 bases in between. The CDR3 is 15 residues long.

This clonotype turned up a few times. The chain uses TRBV7-3 and TRBJ1-2; D might be TRBD1 (5 bases). This CDR3 spans 13 amino acids. Deletions cut 8 bases from V and 2 bases from J, with 12 bases between. Germline-derived CDR1 and CDR2 are SGHTA and FQGTGA. The CDR3 region is CASGGGKNYGYTF. The CDR3 bases are TGTGCCAGCGGGGGGGGGAAAAACTATGGCTACACCTTC.

This clonotype has a count of ten or more. The chain carries TRBV7-8 and TRBJ2-2; D is undetermined. The CDR3 sequence is 14 residues long. V was trimmed by 2 bases and J by 4 bases, leaving 8 bases between them. CDR1 is SGHVS, CDR2 FQNEAQ, per germline. The CDR3 loop is CASSLPQGTGELFF. CDR3 nucleotides: TGTGCCAGCAGCTTACCGCAAGGCACCGGGGAGCTGTTTTTT.

This clonotype was counted ten times or more. This chain links TRBV6-5 with TRBJ2-5; D gene uncertain. V shed 2 bases and J shed 1 base, with 8 bases lying between them. CDR1 and CDR2 (germline): MNHEY, SVGAGI. The CDR3 is 14 amino acids. Here the CDR3 DNA reads TGTGCCAGCAGTTACGTGGCGGTCCAAGAGACCCAGTACTTC. Its protein is CASSYVAVQETQYF.

This clonotype showed up just a few times. One end of the junction does not line up with germline, which may come from a read error. The V call is TRBV7-9, the J call TRBJ2-7; no clear D. The CDR3 runs 14 residues. Per the germline V gene, CDR1 is SEHNR and CDR2 is FQNEAQ (reference sequence). This CDR3 is CASSSILPPNDQYF. The CDR3 DNA follows: TGTGCCAGCAGCTCCATATTACCTCCTAACGACCAGTACTTC.

Concerning this clonotype itself: A much larger clone is a single base away; this may be a read error. The chain is built from TRBV18 and TRBJ2-3; the D is unclear. Per germline, CDR1 KGHSH and CDR2 LQKENI. This CDR3 spans 14 amino acids. The CDR3 coding sequence is TGTGCCAGCGTGGAGCGACACGACACAGATACGCGGTATTTT. This gives the protein CASVERHDTDTRYF.

This clonotype has more than one count but fewer than ten. The CDR3 DNA reads as TGTGCCTGGAGTAGAGGACAGGACAATGAAGCTTTCTTT. Translating gives CAWSRGQDNEAFF. The chain carries TRBV30 and TRBJ1-1; 7 bases align to TRBD1. Germline trimming cut 2 bases from V and 7 bases from J; bases unmatched to any gene: 7. Per germline, CDR1 GTSNPN and CDR2 SVGIG (reference sequence). The CDR3 has 13 residues.

This clonotype was recorded at least ten times. The chain recombines TRBV7-9 with TRBJ2-1, with TRBD1 identical over 7 bases. This CDR3 region has 16 residues. Germline trimming cut 6 bases from V and 5 bases from J; bases unmatched to any gene: 13. Germline-derived CDR1 and CDR2 are SEHNR and FQNEAQ (reference sequence). CDR3 region: CASSSSPGQLHNEQFF. Written as DNA, the CDR3 is TGTGCCAGCAGTTCATCCCCGGGACAGCTCCACAATGAGCAGTTCTTC.

The chain couples TRBV4-2 to TRBJ1-1, with D possibly matching TRBD1 (6 bases). The CDR3 consists of 15 residues. Trimming removed 3 bases from V and 0 bases from J, with 11 bases in between. CDR1 is LGHNA, CDR2 YNFKEQ, per germline. The CDR3 here is CASSHGGSLNTEAFF. The CDR3 nucleotides read TGTGCCAGCAGCCATGGGGGCAGTTTGAACACTGAAGCTTTCTTT.

This clonotype was recorded at least ten times. This chain links TRBV5-5 with TRBJ2-7; D not certain. The germline V and J ends were trimmed by 1 base and 4 bases, with 9 bases remaining between them. The V gene's germline CDR1 is SGHKS and CDR2 YYEKEE (reference sequence). The CDR3 is 13 amino acids. The CDR3 region is CASSLPALYEQYF. The DNA of the CDR3 is TGTGCCAGCAGCTTGCCGGCTTTATACGAGCAGTACTTC.

The chain is built from TRBV19 and TRBJ2-1, with 7 bases fitting TRBD2. The V segment lost 7 bases and the J segment 6 bases; nucleotides outside the gene matches: 6. Per the germline V gene, CDR1 is LNHDA and CDR2 is SQIVND (reference sequence). The CDR3 is 13 residues long. CDR3 bases: TGTGCCAGTACCCGGACTAGGGGCAATGAGCAGTTCTTC. Translated, it gives CASTRTRGNEQFF.

The chain joins TRBV27 to TRBJ2-1; 9 bases match TRBD2. The germline CDR1 and CDR2 sequences are MNHEY and SMNVEV (reference sequence). This CDR3 is built from 14 residues. V gave up 7 bases and J gave up 3 bases; unmatched junction bases: 4. CDR3 residues: CASTAGGHYNEQFF. The CDR3 nucleotides read TGTGCCAGCACGGCGGGAGGGCACTACAATGAGCAGTTCTTC.

This clonotype was detected only a few times. The chain uses TRBV7-9 and TRBJ2-3; 8 positions agree with TRBD2. From germline, CDR1 is SEHNR and CDR2 FQNEAQ (reference sequence). V dropped 5 bases and J dropped 2; count of bases not matched to a gene: 9. The CDR3 covers 16 residues. The CDR3 nucleotides read TGTGCCAGCAGCACAAAGCGGGAGCACTACACAGATACGCAGTATTTT. It specifies CASSTKREHYTDTQYF.

The gene calls are TRBV6-2 or TRBV6-3 and TRBJ1-2, with D possibly being TRBD1 (6 bases). The germline CDR1 and CDR2 sequences are MNHEY and SVGEGT. The CDR3 has 14 amino acids. The V and J ends lost 8 bases and 1 base respectively, with 14 bases between them. The DNA for the CDR3 is TGTGCCAGCCGCGGGGACACCTTTAACTATGGCTACACCTTC. This translates into CASRGDTFNYGYTF.

At least ten counts were recorded for this clonotype. J is TRBJ2-5 and V is TRBV11-1; no reliable D call. V lost 5 bases and J 5 bases, leaving 15 bases between the germline ends. Germline V gene lookup returns CDR1 SGHAT and CDR2 FQDESV (reference sequence). There are 14 residues in the CDR3. CDR3 DNA sequence: TGTGCCAGCAGCCCCGCCTACAGTAGGGAGACCCAGTACTTC. Translated, it gives CASSPAYSRETQYF.

This clonotype was seen a few times. V is TRBV3-1 and J is TRBJ2-2, with 7 bases fitting TRBD1. From germline, CDR1 is LGHDT and CDR2 YNNKEL (reference sequence). The length of the CDR3 is 16 residues. Losses at the gene ends were 0 bases for V and 5 bases for J; bases not matched to a gene: 6. This chain's CDR3 is CASSQDQIRGTGELFF. The CDR3 DNA reads as TGTGCCAGCAGCCAAGACCAGATCAGGGGGACCGGGGAGCTGTTTTTT.

This clonotype occurred many times. The chain links TRBV14 to TRBJ1-4; D is ambiguous. The CDR3 length is 15 residues. From germline, CDR1 is SGHDN and CDR2 FVKESK. Trimming removed 3 bases from V and 4 bases from J, with 12 bases in between. This chain's CDR3 is CASSHRHSFNEKLFF. The CDR3 region has the DNA TGTGCCAGCAGCCACCGACACAGCTTTAATGAAAAACTGTTTTTT. Combining the CDR3 with reference TRBV14 and TRBJ1-4 gives the whole variable domain EAGVTQFPSHSVIEKGQTVTLRCDPISGHDNLYWYRRVMGKEIKFLLHFVKESKQDESGMPNNRFLAERTGGTYSTLKVQPAELEDSGVYFCASSHRHSFNEKLFFGSGTQLSVL.

With respect to this clonotype: Being one base from a much bigger clone, this may be a read error. This chain uses TRBV28 with TRBJ2-4; D tentatively fits TRBD1 or TRBD2 (5 bases each). Germline CDR1 is MDHEN and CDR2 is SYDVKM. The CDR3 is 18 residues long. Trimming pared 3 bases from V and 4 bases from J, leaving 22 bases between. The chain's CDR3 is CASSFFRSGALGKNIQYF. CDR3 coding DNA: TGTGCCAGCAGTTTTTTCAGATCCGGGGCCCTCGGTAAAAACATTCAGTACTTC.

Regarding this clonotype: This may be a read error, as it is one base from a much larger clone. The chain employs TRBV5-1 and TRBJ1-1; D uncertain. This CDR3 is 14 amino acids long. Germline assignment: CDR1 SGHRS and CDR2 YFSETQ. The CDR3 sequence is CANSLAALNTEAFF. As DNA, the CDR3 is TGCGCCAACAGCTTGGCCGCCCTGAACACTGAAGCTTTCTTT.

This clonotype was detected only a few times. V and J are TRBV6-1 and TRBJ1-5; unclear D gene. This CDR3 is built from 13 residues. Looked up from germline, CDR1 is MNHNS and CDR2 is SASEGT. V dropped 10 bases and J dropped 4 bases, with 14 bases sitting between them. The CDR3 bases are TGTGCCACCTCCCCTAGAGGGAATCAGCCCCAGCATTTT. This sequence encodes CATSPRGNQPQHF.

Only a few counts were recorded for this clonotype. The chain is built from TRBV9 and TRBJ2-7, with 9 bases matching TRBD1. Germline V gene data show CDR1 as SGDLS and CDR2 as YYNGEE. The CDR3 spans 14 residues. Trimming at V came to 3 bases and at J to 5 bases, leaving 6 bases not matched to a gene. The CDR3 sequence is CASSDKDRGHEQYF. DNA for the CDR3: TGTGCCAGCAGCGACAAGGACAGGGGCCACGAGCAGTACTTC.

This clonotype was observed at least ten times. The rearrangement joins TRBV27 to TRBJ2-3, with D possibly TRBD2 on 5 matching bases. CDR1 and CDR2 from the germline V gene are MNHEY and SMNVEV (reference sequence). V dropped 6 bases and J dropped 4 bases, with 17 bases sitting between them. This CDR3 spans 15 amino acids. The DNA for the CDR3 is TGTGCCAGCAGCCTTACGCGGGTGCTCTCAGATACGCAGTATTTT. This translates into CASSLTRVLSDTQYF.

This clonotype was observed at least ten times. The V gene is TRBV19, the J gene TRBJ1-1, with 7 bases lining up with TRBD1. This CDR3 region has 18 residues. Unmatched junction bases numbered 16, after V lost 5 bases and J lost 1 base. The germline V gene has CDR1 LNHDA and CDR2 SQIVND (reference sequence). The CDR3 protein is CASSSIRSRRDRNTEAFF. The CDR3 nucleotides read TGTGCCAGTAGTTCCATCAGATCCCGGCGGGACAGGAACACTGAAGCTTTCTTT.